These 15 T cell receptor beta chains were sequenced from one sample in a study of naive and memory T cell subsets. Study findings and constraints: Possibly reflecting memory cells re-expressing CD45RA, a few larger clonotypes occurred in naive repertoires, especially CD8.

Two oligonucleotides, mixed equimolar, formed the beta constant-region primer covering TRBC1 and TRBC2. The ligated cDNA underwent four PCR rounds using SP2 and nested alpha and beta constant-region primers. From the UMI-ligation and nested PCR reads, TCRdb called clonotypes with MiXCR, one entry per CDR3 protein. The sample includes about 100,000 distinct CDR3 sequences, about 14% of them seen just once. Antigens of these TCRs are unknown. Sequencing input: naive CD8+ T cells from blood. Every receptor here comes from a human donor in good health.

This chain joins TRBV5-5 and TRBJ2-7, with 8 positions matching TRBD2. Losses at the gene ends were 0 bases for V and 7 bases for J; bases not matched to a gene: 3. This CDR3 contains 13 residues. The germline gives CDR1 SGHKS, CDR2 YYEKEE (reference sequence). CDR3 protein: CASSLGLAPEQYF. The CDR3, as DNA: TGTGCCAGCAGCTTGGGACTAGCGCCGGAGCAGTACTTC.

The chain is built from TRBV20-1 and TRBJ2-6; D is perhaps TRBD1 (6 bases). The germline V and J ends were trimmed by 3 bases and 3 bases, with 15 bases remaining between them. CDR1 and CDR2 (germline): DFQATT, SNEGSKA (reference sequence). CDR3 length: 16 amino acids. This CDR3 reads CSARSLQGFGANVLTF. In DNA form, the CDR3 reads TGCAGTGCTAGGTCCTTACAGGGCTTTGGGGCCAACGTCCTGACTTTC.

This clonotype was observed at least ten times. The V and J genes are TRBV3-1 and TRBJ2-7, with D perhaps being TRBD1 or TRBD2 (6 bases each). Germline V CDR1 and CDR2: LGHDT, YNNKEL (reference sequence). This CDR3 contains 12 residues. Trimming took 3 bases from V and 5 from J, leaving 8 bases between them. CDR3: CASSHGGHEQYF. The CDR3 DNA follows: TGTGCCAGCAGCCACGGGGGCCACGAGCAGTACTTC.

This clonotype was picked up many times. The V call is TRBV28, the J call TRBJ2-7, with 8 bases lining up with TRBD2. Germline CDR1 and CDR2: MDHEN and SYDVKM. The CDR3 contains 15 residues. V dropped 3 bases and J dropped 6; count of bases not matched to a gene: 10. This chain's CDR3 is CASSFSPAGDAEQYF. The CDR3 DNA is TGTGCCAGCAGTTTCAGCCCAGCGGGGGATGCCGAGCAGTACTTC.

This clonotype has a handful of counts. The DNA of the CDR3 is TGCGCCAGCAGCCAAGATATGGACCTGAGGGCTGAAGCTTTCTTT. Protein product: CASSQDMDLRAEAFF. V gene TRBV4-3 combines with J gene TRBJ1-1; no firm D call. The germline V and J ends were trimmed by 0 bases and 6 bases, with 14 bases remaining between them. Germline V gene data show CDR1 as LGHNA and CDR2 as YSLEER. The CDR3 runs 15 residues.

This clonotype was seen only a few times. The chain is built from TRBV9 and TRBJ1-5; D perhaps matches TRBD1 (6 bases). This CDR3 comprises 15 residues. Germline CDR1 and CDR2: SGDLS and YYNGEE. V gave up 3 bases and J gave up 3 bases, with 13 bases separating them. CDR3 loop: CASSEGGKHNQPQHF. The CDR3 DNA reads TGTGCCAGCAGCGAGGGGGGGAAACACAATCAGCCCCAGCATTTT.

This clonotype came up a few times. This chain connects TRBV27 to TRBJ1-2, with 9 bases identical to TRBD1. The germline V gene encodes CDR1 MNHEY and CDR2 SMNVEV (reference sequence). After removal of 2 bases from V and 7 bases from J, the junction contained 11 bases not matched to a gene. This CDR3 is built from 16 residues. The CDR3 DNA follows: TGTGCCAGCAGTTTAAGCCCCCTACAGGGGGCTAGTGGCTACACCTTC. Its translation is CASSLSPLQGASGYTF.

This clonotype was observed a handful of times. The chain combines TRBV4-3 with TRBJ2-6; the D call may be TRBD1 or TRBD2 (5 bases each). V lost 0 bases, J lost 0 bases, and 21 bases lay in between. This CDR3 region has 21 residues. Looked up from germline, CDR1 is LGHNA and CDR2 is YSLEER. The CDR3 reads CASSQDGGRDSPSSGANVLTF. Written as DNA, the CDR3 is TGCGCCAGCAGCCAAGATGGCGGGCGAGACAGCCCCAGCTCTGGGGCCAACGTCCTGACTTTC.

The chain couples TRBV4-3 to TRBJ1-2; no definite D call. The CDR3 spans 15 residues. V was pared by 0 bases and J by 8 bases, with 16 bases between. Germline assignment: CDR1 LGHNA and CDR2 YSLEER. The CDR3 loop reads CASSQDWRESGGYTF. CDR3 DNA sequence: TGCGCCAGCAGCCAAGATTGGCGGGAGTCGGGGGGCTACACCTTC.

The chain is built from TRBV4-2 and TRBJ2-1, with TRBD2 matching over 9 bases. Germline assignment: CDR1 LGHNA and CDR2 YNFKEQ. CDR3 length: 16 residues. Trimming at V came to 1 base and at J to 1 base, leaving 2 bases not matched to a gene. CDR3 residues: CASSQVRGGSYNEQFF. The CDR3 nucleotides are TGTGCCAGCAGCCAAGTGCGGGGGGGGTCCTACAATGAGCAGTTCTTC.

This clonotype was observed at least ten times. The chain recombines TRBV2 with TRBJ1-4, with TRBD1 matching 7 bases. J gave up 5 bases and V 4 bases, and 7 bases lay outside the gene matches. The CDR3 has 15 residues. Germline V gene data show CDR1 as SNHLY and CDR2 as FYNNEI. The CDR3 bases are TGTGCCAGCAGTGTTGGGACAGCACAGAATGAAAAACTGTTTTTT. It translates to CASSVGTAQNEKLFF.

This clonotype was observed a handful of times. The chain uses TRBV29-1 and TRBJ2-5; perhaps D is TRBD1 or TRBD2 (5 bases each). The V end was cut by 1 base, the J end by 7 bases, with 28 bases between. Germline CDR1 reads SQVTM; CDR2 reads ANQGSEA. The CDR3 is 18 residues long. CDR3 in amino acids: CSVEGVLKGTQGMVTQYF. The CDR3 region has the DNA TGCAGCGTTGAAGGGGTATTAAAAGGGACCCAAGGGATGGTGACCCAGTACTTC.

The chain joins TRBV5-6 to TRBJ1-1; D unclear. CDR1 is SGHDT, CDR2 YYEEEE, per germline. The CDR3 spans 14 residues. Trimming left V 0 bases short and J 3 bases short, with 9 bases between. CDR3 coding DNA: TGTGCCAGCAGCTTGGATTTTGCTTACACTGAAGCTTTCTTT. As protein: CASSLDFAYTEAFF.

This chain connects TRBV27 to TRBJ2-7, with TRBD1 identical over 8 bases. The CDR3 loop spans 14 amino acids. Germline V gene lookup returns CDR1 MNHEY and CDR2 SMNVEV (reference sequence). V lost 5 bases and J lost 3; bases outside the gene matches: 6. Written as DNA, the CDR3 is TGTGCCAGCAGTGCGACCGGGACAGGCTACGAGCAGTACTTC. Its protein is CASSATGTGYEQYF.

This clonotype was recorded a few times. The chain combines TRBV5-4 with TRBJ2-3; 8 bases match TRBD2. CDR3 size: 15 residues. The V gene end was trimmed by 2 bases and the J gene end by 1 base; junction bases not matched to a gene: 3. The germline V gene has CDR1 SGHNT and CDR2 YYREEE (reference sequence). CDR3 nucleotide sequence: TGTGCCAGCAGCTTTACGGGGGGGGGCACAGATACGCAGTATTTT. This translates into CASSFTGGGTDTQYF.